The T cell receptor beta chain described here comes from a study of shared clonotypes between healthy human individuals. Study context: Each donor contributed plates that comprised three CD4 naive, three CD4 memory, two CD8 naive and one CD8 memory.

Each PCR replicate from the sorted subsets contained 150 to 250 ng DNA, which is around 30,000 T cell genomes. In the source study's methods: Junction-only sequences without quality scores were provided by ImmunoSEQ, so filtering was different. The assay was immunoSEQ multiplex PCR, and TCRdb's table has in-frame clones only and misses some. The V and J calls and clone size come from that table; D and trimming were worked out from the DNA. This sample has approximately 2.5 million clones, with 85% to 95% found just once. CDR3 size: 16 residues. In germline, CDR1 is GTSNPN, CDR2 SVGIG (reference sequence). Trimming left V 4 bases short and J 0 bases short, with 16 bases between.

The genes are TRBV30 and TRBJ2-1; D remains unclear. Material for sequencing was naive CD4+ T cells sorted from blood. Subset: CD45RA+ positively selected. The sequence came from a man between 18 and 29 years old in good health. The CDR3 DNA is TGTGCCTGGACCTCGGGCAGCGCAAGCTCCTACAATGAGCAGTTCTTC. The encoded protein is CAWTSGSASSYNEQFF.